These 17 T cell receptor beta chains were sequenced from one sample in a study of Ad26.COV2.S vaccination and SARS-CoV-2 variants. Only in-frame clones appear in the TCRdb table, and some are missing; sequencing was by immunoSEQ multiplex PCR. Of some 390,000 clones in the sample, 75% to 90% were seen once. Regarding treatment: roughly 20 received Ad26.COV2.S at low or high dose, single or two shots; 5 received placebo; per-sample allocation not given. Collection of samples fell on day 63 after the first vaccine or placebo injection. This material consisted of peripheral blood, taken in a trial of Ad26.COV2.S vaccine versus placebo. The receptor set was obtained from a person between 18 and 59 years old who received the Ad26.COV2.S COVID-19 vaccine or a placebo.

The chain links TRBV27 to TRBJ2-7; perhaps D is TRBD1 or TRBD2 (5 bases each). CDR3 length: 14 residues. CDR1 is MNHEY, CDR2 SMNVEV, per germline (reference sequence). Deletions cut 8 bases from V and 3 bases from J, with 17 bases between. The DNA of the CDR3 is TGTGCCAGCCAGGGTGCGTTGGCGGGCTACGAGCAGTACTTC. Translated, it gives CASQGALAGYEQYF.

With respect to this clone: Germline and junction disagree at one end, which may indicate a read error. The chain joins TRBV28 to TRBJ2-7; 8 positions agree with TRBD1. This CDR3 has 13 residues. From germline, CDR1 is MDHEN and CDR2 SYDVKM. CDR3: CASSPTNRDRPVF. The CDR3 DNA reads TGTGCCAGCAGTCCCACGAACCGGGACAGGCCCGTCTTC. The variable domain in full, completed from reference TRBV28 and TRBJ2-7, reads DVKVTQSSRYLVKRTGEKVFLECVQDMDHENMFWYRQDPGLGLRLIYFSYDVKMKEKGDIPEGYSVSREKKERFSLILESASTNQTSMYLCASSPTNRDRPVFGPGTRLTVT.

The rearrangement uses TRBV19 and TRBJ1-1; 8 positions match TRBD1. From germline, CDR1 is LNHDA and CDR2 SQIVND (reference sequence). After removal of 5 bases from V and 4 bases from J, the junction contained 18 bases not matched to a gene. CDR3 length equals 18 residues. Here the CDR3 DNA reads TGTGCCAGTAGTGCCAGGGGGCGAGAGTTTATCCGAGCCACTGAAGCTTTCTTT. Amino acid sequence: CASSARGREFIRATEAFF.

The chain is built from TRBV9 and TRBJ2-6; TRBD1 matches at 7 bases. Per germline, CDR1 SGDLS and CDR2 YYNGEE. J gave up 2 bases and V 4 bases, and 3 bases lay outside the gene matches. The CDR3 contains 15 residues. CDR3: CASSIDRAGANVLTF. DNA for the CDR3: TGTGCCAGCAGCATCGACAGGGCTGGGGCCAACGTCCTGACTTTC.

The chain couples TRBV7-9 to TRBJ2-3, with TRBD2 as a possible D gene (6 bases). The germline V and J ends were trimmed by 3 bases and 0 bases, with 7 bases remaining between them. Looked up from germline, CDR1 is SEHNR and CDR2 is FQNEAQ (reference sequence). There are 14 residues in the CDR3. The CDR3 bases are TGTGCCAGCAGCTTTAGCGGTAGCACAGATACGCAGTATTTT. As protein: CASSFSGSTDTQYF.

Worth noting for this clone: The junction and the germline gene differ at one end; a read error may be behind it. CDR3 residues: CATGRTSGSYNEQFF. The CDR3 DNA reads TGTGCCACCGGCAGGACTAGCGGATCCTACAATGAGCAGTTCTTC. The rearrangement links TRBV15 to TRBJ2-1; 10 positions agree with TRBD2. CDR3 length equals 15 residues. Germline V CDR1 and CDR2: LNHNV, YYDKDF (reference sequence).

With regard to this clone: Other DNA sequences from this sample encode an identical CDR3 as well. This chain uses TRBV7-9 with TRBJ1-5, with D tentatively TRBD1 (5 bases). The CDR3 extends over 12 amino acids. The germline V gene encodes CDR1 SEHNR and CDR2 FQNEAQ (reference sequence). The V end lost 2 bases, the J end lost 7 bases, and 6 bases lay between the germline ends. For the CDR3, the DNA is TGTGCCAGCAGCTTAAGGGGCCAGCCCCAGCATTTT. As protein: CASSLRGQPQHF.

This clone has just a few counts. DNA of the CDR3: TGTGCGGTCAGGAGCTCCTACGAGCAGTACTTC. Protein: CAVRSSYEQYF. The V and J genes are TRBV30 and TRBJ2-7, with D unclear. The CDR3 is made up of 11 amino acids. Germline lookup yields CDR1 GTSNPN and CDR2 SVGIG (reference sequence).

This chain uses TRBV7-8 with TRBJ2-7; 8 nucleotides agree with TRBD1. Germline CDR1 and CDR2: SGHVS and FQNEAQ. V shed 3 bases, J shed 6 bases, and the junction held 13 bases outside the gene matches. This CDR3 has 16 residues. Written as DNA, the CDR3 is TGTGCCAGCAGCTTTGACGCGAGGGACAGGTTGTCCGAGCAGTACTTC. Its protein product is CASSFDARDRLSEQYF.

The genes are TRBV6-2 or TRBV6-3 and TRBJ2-7; D is uncertain. The V end lost 0 bases, the J end lost 4 bases, and 10 bases lay between the germline ends. The CDR3 loop spans 14 amino acids. Per the germline V gene, CDR1 is MNHEY and CDR2 is SVGEGT. The CDR3 here is CASSYSPDGYEQYF. The CDR3 DNA is TGTGCCAGCAGTTACTCGCCGGATGGTTACGAGCAGTACTTC.

The rearrangement uses TRBV2 and TRBJ2-7, with a possible D match to TRBD1 (5 bases). Germline lookup yields CDR1 SNHLY and CDR2 FYNNEI. Trimming took 10 bases from V and 0 from J, leaving 13 bases between them. The CDR3 totals 13 residues. This chain's CDR3 is CANLDRSSYEQYF. CDR3 nucleotide sequence: TGTGCCAACCTCGACAGATCCTCCTACGAGCAGTACTTC.

The chain is built from TRBV11-2 and TRBJ2-3, with a tentative D call TRBD2 (5 bases). The V gene's germline CDR1 is SGHAT and CDR2 FQNNGV. The CDR3 loop spans 14 amino acids. V was shortened by 5 bases and J by 0 bases, with 9 bases between the two germline ends. The CDR3 bases are TGTGCCAGCAGCCCAACGGGAAGCACAGATACGCAGTATTTT. This codes for CASSPTGSTDTQYF.

The chain employs TRBV15 and TRBJ2-5; D is unclear. This CDR3 region has 16 residues. Trimming left V 0 bases short and J 2 bases short, with 13 bases between. The germline gives CDR1 LNHNV, CDR2 YYDKDF (reference sequence). The CDR3 reads CATSRDSAEPQETQYF. The CDR3 DNA is TGTGCCACCAGCAGAGATTCGGCCGAACCTCAAGAGACCCAGTACTTC. Based on the CDR3 plus reference TRBV15 and TRBJ2-5, the full variable domain is DAMVIQNPRYQVTQFGKPVTLSCSQTLNHNVMYWYQQKSSQAPKLLFHYYDKDFNNEADTPDNFQSRRPNTSFCFLDIRSPGLGDTAMYLCATSRDSAEPQETQYFGPGTRLLVL.

This clone occurred once. The chain couples TRBV7-2 to TRBJ1-2, with TRBD1 identical over 10 bases. Germline V gives CDR1 SGHTA, CDR2 FQGNSA. With 5 bases clipped from V and 3 bases from J, the junction kept 3 bases outside the gene matches. The CDR3 runs to 14 residues. CDR3 nucleotides: TGTGCCAGCAGCCTCGGGACAGGGGACTATGGCTACACCTTC. Translated, it gives CASSLGTGDYGYTF.

The CDR3 is CSVADYNEQFF. For the CDR3, the DNA is TGCAGCGTTGCGGACTACAATGAGCAGTTCTTC. The chain combines TRBV29-1 with TRBJ2-1; D gene uncertain. Germline V gene data show CDR1 as SQVTM and CDR2 as ANQGSEA. This CDR3 spans 11 amino acids. V lost 4 bases, J lost 3 bases, and 4 bases lay in between.

The V call is TRBV20-1, the J call TRBJ2-5; D unresolved. The length of the CDR3 is 14 residues. V was cut by 3 bases and J by 1 base, with 12 bases left in between. Looked up from germline, CDR1 is DFQATT and CDR2 is SNEGSKA (reference sequence). The CDR3 DNA reads as TGCAGTGCTAGTAGAAGGGAATCCCAAGAGACCCAGTACTTC. Amino acids: CSASRRESQETQYF.

This clone was picked up one time. CDR3 sequence reads: CASSLLDRRAFF. CDR3 sequence (DNA): TGTGCCAGCAGTTTACTGGACCGTAGAGCTTTCTTT. The chain couples TRBV28 to TRBJ1-1; D gene unclear. The germline V gene encodes CDR1 MDHEN and CDR2 SYDVKM. The germline V and J ends were trimmed by 2 bases and 10 bases, with 11 bases remaining between them. This CDR3 is built from 12 residues.